These 2 T cell receptor beta chains came from one sample sequenced in a study of T-cell memory formation after mild COVID-19. One entry per CDR3 protein, called by TCRdb with MiXCR from the 5' RACE reads. The table shows around 370,000 distinct CDR3 sequences, with 20% to 25% occurring only once. Sequencing was done on a sample of PBMCs or a T cell subset sorted from them (not recorded which). These receptor sequences come from an adult woman who had mild COVID-19 (a few samples of this study predate the infection). Cell type and time point are not known.

This clonotype was counted only a few times. The rearrangement uses TRBV7-6 and TRBJ1-1; unclear D gene. Looked up from germline, CDR1 is SGHVS and CDR2 is FNYEAQ. Trimming cost V 2 bases and J 0 bases, with 10 bases left between them. The CDR3 is made up of 15 amino acids. The chain's CDR3 is CASSLLADMNTEAFF. In nucleotides, the CDR3 is TGTGCCAGCAGCTTATTGGCTGACATGAACACTGAAGCTTTCTTT.

The chain carries TRBV9 and TRBJ2-3; 9 nucleotides line up with TRBD1. CDR1 is SGDLS, CDR2 YYNGEE, per germline. V lost 3 bases and J lost 3; bases outside the gene matches: 8. The CDR3 extends over 16 amino acids. CDR3 nucleotides: TGTGCCAGCAGCGCCTTACTACAGGGGGCAACAGATACGCAGTATTTT. Translation: CASSALLQGATDTQYF.